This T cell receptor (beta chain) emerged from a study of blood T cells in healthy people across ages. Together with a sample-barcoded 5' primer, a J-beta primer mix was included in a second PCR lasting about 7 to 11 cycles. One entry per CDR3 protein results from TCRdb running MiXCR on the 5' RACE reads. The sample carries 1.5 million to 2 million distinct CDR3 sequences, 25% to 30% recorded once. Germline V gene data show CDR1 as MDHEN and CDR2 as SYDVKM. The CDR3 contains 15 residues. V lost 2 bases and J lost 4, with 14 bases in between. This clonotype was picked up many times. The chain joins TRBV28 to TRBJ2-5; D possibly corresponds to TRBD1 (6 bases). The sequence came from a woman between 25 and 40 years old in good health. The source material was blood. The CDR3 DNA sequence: TGTGCCAGCAGTTTAATTACAGGGTCGGGAGAGACCCAGTACTTC. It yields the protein CASSLITGSGETQYF. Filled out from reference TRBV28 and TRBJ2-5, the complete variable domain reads DVKVTQSSRYLVKRTGEKVFLECVQDMDHENMFWYRQDPGLGLRLIYFSYDVKMKEKGDIPEGYSVSREKKERFSLILESASTNQTSMYLCASSLITGSGETQYFGPGTRLLVL.